These T cell receptor beta chains were read from a single sample in a study of blood T cells in healthy people across ages. TCRdb passed the 5' RACE reads through MiXCR, listing each CDR3 protein once. The top ten clones hold about 19% of a sample with hundreds of thousands of distinct CDR3 sequences, 40% to 50% of them seen once. Material: blood. The source is a man between 60 and 75 years old in good health. Both conserved end residues are part of each CDR3. D genes are given only for firm matches. Some rows have no size entry. The others give once, few or many, or a class for an expanded clone.

d_call: .
v_call: TRBV20-1
clone_size: .
j_call: TRBJ2-2
cdr3_nt: TGCAGTGCTAGAGACGGGGGGCGTAGCACCGGGGAGCTGTTTTTT
cdr3_aa: CSARDGGRSTGELFF

d_call: .
v_call: TRBV11-2
clone_size: .
j_call: TRBJ1-2
cdr3_nt: TGTGCCAGCAGCTTAGGACAGCTTCCTAACTATGGCTACACCTTC
cdr3_aa: CASSLGQLPNYGYTF

d_call: .
v_call: TRBV7-2
clone_size: few
j_call: TRBJ2-5
cdr3_nt: TGTGCCAGCAGCTCCCCCAACCAAGAGACCCAGTACTTC
cdr3_aa: CASSSPNQETQYF

d_call: TRBD2
v_call: TRBV12-3/TRBV12-4
clone_size: few
j_call: TRBJ2-3
cdr3_nt: TGTGCCAGCAGCCGGACTAGCGGGGGGTCTAGCACAGATACGCAGTATTTT
cdr3_aa: CASSRTSGGSSTDTQYF

d_call: TRBD1
v_call: TRBV12-3/TRBV12-4
clone_size: .
j_call: TRBJ1-1
cdr3_nt: TGTGCCAGCAGAACCGGGACAGGTTCTTCTGAAGCTTTCTTT
cdr3_aa: CASRTGTGSSEAFF

d_call: .
v_call: TRBV6-6
clone_size: .
j_call: TRBJ1-5
cdr3_nt: TGTGCCAGCAGTCCCGGGACTCATCAGCCCCAGCATTTT
cdr3_aa: CASSPGTHQPQHF

d_call: TRBD1
v_call: TRBV3-1
clone_size: .
j_call: TRBJ1-2
cdr3_nt: TGTGCCAGCAGCCAAGATCAGGGGGCGCAAGGCTACACCTTC
cdr3_aa: CASSQDQGAQGYTF

d_call: .
v_call: TRBV10-1
clone_size: few
j_call: TRBJ2-1
cdr3_nt: TGCGCCAGCAGCAGGAGGGCAACCCTGGGGCACAATGAGCAGTTCTTC
cdr3_aa: CASSRRATLGHNEQFF

d_call: .
v_call: TRBV10-3
clone_size: .
j_call: TRBJ1-2
cdr3_nt: TGTGCCATCAGTGAGTTCGGGGACACGTACTATGGCTACACCTTC
cdr3_aa: CAISEFGDTYYGYTF

d_call: .
v_call: TRBV6-2/TRBV6-3
clone_size: .
j_call: TRBJ1-1
cdr3_nt: TGTGCCAGCAGTCGTGCCGACCTCTGCACTGAAGCTTTCTTT
cdr3_aa: CASSRADLCTEAFF

d_call: .
v_call: TRBV24-1
clone_size: many
j_call: TRBJ2-5
cdr3_nt: TGTGCCACCAGTGTCGGACGGACATATTCGGAGACCCAGTACTTC
cdr3_aa: CATSVGRTYSETQYF

d_call: .
v_call: TRBV20-1
clone_size: few
j_call: TRBJ1-2
cdr3_nt: TGCAGTGCTAGAGCTGGGGGAAACTATGGCTACACCTTC
cdr3_aa: CSARAGGNYGYTF

d_call: TRBD2
v_call: TRBV28
clone_size: .
j_call: TRBJ2-7
cdr3_nt: TGTGCCAGCCGGCGGGAGTTGCGCGAGCAGTACTTC
cdr3_aa: CASRRELREQYF

d_call: TRBD2
v_call: TRBV30
clone_size: .
j_call: TRBJ2-1
cdr3_nt: TGTGCCTGGAGACTAGCGGGGGGCTCCTACAATGAGCAGTTCTTC
cdr3_aa: CAWRLAGGSYNEQFF

d_call: TRBD2
v_call: TRBV10-3
clone_size: .
j_call: TRBJ2-7
cdr3_nt: TGTGCCATCAGGCTCGGAGGGACTAGGTACGAGCAGTACTTC
cdr3_aa: CAIRLGGTRYEQYF

d_call: .
v_call: TRBV4-3
clone_size: many
j_call: TRBJ2-7
cdr3_nt: TGCGCCAGCAGCCAAAGGAAGGATCCAGGCATTCCCTACGAGCAGTACTTC
cdr3_aa: CASSQRKDPGIPYEQYF

d_call: .
v_call: TRBV21-1
clone_size: few
j_call: TRBJ2-5
cdr3_nt: TGTGCCAGCAGCCTAAGAATCTACTGGGTGCAAGAGACCCAGTACTTC
cdr3_aa: CASSLRIYWVQETQYF

d_call: TRBD1
v_call: TRBV20-1
clone_size: many
j_call: TRBJ1-1
cdr3_nt: TGCAGTGCTAGGAGAGGGGTCTCCCGGGACAGGGGAACTGAAGCTTTCTTT
cdr3_aa: CSARRGVSRDRGTEAFF

d_call: TRBD1
v_call: TRBV20-1
clone_size: few
j_call: TRBJ1-5
cdr3_nt: TGCAGTGCTGAGACAGGGTTGGGGCAGCCCCAGCATTTT
cdr3_aa: CSAETGLGQPQHF

d_call: TRBD1
v_call: TRBV4-3
clone_size: .
j_call: TRBJ1-1
cdr3_nt: TGCGCCAGCAGTTCCTACAGGGGTAAGACTGAAGCTTTCTTT
cdr3_aa: CASSSYRGKTEAFF

d_call: .
v_call: TRBV6-5
clone_size: .
j_call: TRBJ2-7
cdr3_nt: TGTGCCAGCAGACCCAGGTTCACGGCCTACGAGCAGTACTTC
cdr3_aa: CASRPRFTAYEQYF

d_call: .
v_call: TRBV24-1
clone_size: .
j_call: TRBJ2-5
cdr3_nt: TGTGCCACGGGGGCGATCAACAATGAGCAGTACTTC
cdr3_aa: CATGAINNEQYF

d_call: .
v_call: TRBV20-1
clone_size: .
j_call: TRBJ1-2
cdr3_nt: TGCAGTGCTTACTTCGACCAAGAATCTAACTATGGCTACACCTTC
cdr3_aa: CSAYFDQESNYGYTF

d_call: .
v_call: TRBV29-1
clone_size: many
j_call: TRBJ2-5
cdr3_nt: TGCAGCGTTGCTCCTCCCGGGAGAGAGACCCAGTACTTC
cdr3_aa: CSVAPPGRETQYF

d_call: TRBD2
v_call: TRBV7-2
clone_size: .
j_call: TRBJ2-1
cdr3_nt: TGTGCCAGCAGCTCCCTCGGACTAGTGTCCTCCTACAATGAGCAGTTCTTC
cdr3_aa: CASSSLGLVSSYNEQFF

d_call: .
v_call: TRBV30
clone_size: .
j_call: TRBJ1-5
cdr3_nt: TGTGCCTGGGGGGACCCACAGCCCCAGCATTTT
cdr3_aa: CAWGDPQPQHF

d_call: TRBD1
v_call: TRBV30
clone_size: .
j_call: TRBJ2-2
cdr3_nt: TGTGCCTGGAGCAGGGGGACAGGGGGGACCGGGGAGCTGTTTTTT
cdr3_aa: CAWSRGTGGTGELFF

d_call: .
v_call: TRBV20-1
clone_size: .
j_call: TRBJ1-4
cdr3_nt: TGCAGTGCTAGAATCCCAGGTTCAAGAAATGAAAAACTGTTTTTT
cdr3_aa: CSARIPGSRNEKLFF

d_call: TRBD1
v_call: TRBV11-2
clone_size: .
j_call: TRBJ1-5
cdr3_nt: TGTGCCAGCAGCTCGGACAGGGGAAGGCAGCCCCAGCATTTT
cdr3_aa: CASSSDRGRQPQHF

d_call: TRBD2
v_call: TRBV12-3/TRBV12-4
clone_size: .
j_call: TRBJ2-7
cdr3_nt: TGTGCCAGCAGTCCGCGACTAGCGGGGGTAAGCGAGCAGTACTTC
cdr3_aa: CASSPRLAGVSEQYF

d_call: .
v_call: TRBV30
clone_size: .
j_call: TRBJ2-7
cdr3_nt: TGTGCCTGGAGAAAACTCGGGCAGGGCTACGAGCAGTACTTC
cdr3_aa: CAWRKLGQGYEQYF

d_call: TRBD2
v_call: TRBV7-9
clone_size: .
j_call: TRBJ2-3
cdr3_nt: TGTGCCAGCAGCTTAGCGTGGCGGGGGGGCCAAAATCCCGGGACGCAGTATTTT
cdr3_aa: CASSLAWRGGQNPGTQYF

d_call: .
v_call: TRBV7-9
clone_size: many
j_call: TRBJ1-4
cdr3_nt: TGTGCCAGCAGCACCGGGCGTGAGCAGTTTTTT
cdr3_aa: CASSTGREQFF

d_call: TRBD2
v_call: TRBV13
clone_size: .
j_call: TRBJ2-1
cdr3_nt: TGTGCCAGCAGCTTAGGACTAGCGGGGGAGTTCTTC
cdr3_aa: CASSLGLAGEFF

d_call: TRBD1
v_call: TRBV12-3/TRBV12-4
clone_size: .
j_call: TRBJ1-1
cdr3_nt: TGTGCCAGCAGTTTAGCGCGAGGGGGCCCGAACACTGAAGCTTTCTTT
cdr3_aa: CASSLARGGPNTEAFF

d_call: .
v_call: TRBV9
clone_size: .
j_call: TRBJ1-2
cdr3_nt: TGCGCCAGCAGCGTAGAGCCCGGTCGCGGCTACACCTTC
cdr3_aa: CASSVEPGRGYTF

d_call: TRBD1
v_call: TRBV11-3
clone_size: .
j_call: TRBJ2-1
cdr3_nt: TGTGCCAGCAGCCCTCGGGACAGGGAAAGTGAGCAGTTCTTC
cdr3_aa: CASSPRDRESEQFF

d_call: .
v_call: TRBV7-2
clone_size: few
j_call: TRBJ2-1
cdr3_nt: TGTGCCAGCAGCTTACCTCAGGACACCCGCTCCTACAATGAGCAGTTCTTC
cdr3_aa: CASSLPQDTRSYNEQFF

d_call: TRBD1
v_call: TRBV20-1
clone_size: .
j_call: TRBJ2-7
cdr3_nt: TGCAGTGCTAGAGCTCCGTTGACAGGGGCCCTCGAGCAGTACTTC
cdr3_aa: CSARAPLTGALEQYF

d_call: .
v_call: TRBV14
clone_size: .
j_call: TRBJ2-5
cdr3_nt: TGTGCCAGCAGCCAATGGGTTAGCCCAAAGCAGACCCAGTACTTC
cdr3_aa: CASSQWVSPKQTQYF

d_call: TRBD1
v_call: TRBV4-3
clone_size: .
j_call: TRBJ2-1
cdr3_nt: TGCGCCAGCAGCCAAGGTAGTGGGGACAGGGGGTTCGATGAGCAGTTCTTC
cdr3_aa: CASSQGSGDRGFDEQFF

d_call: .
v_call: TRBV3-1
clone_size: .
j_call: TRBJ1-2
cdr3_nt: TGTGCCAGCAGCCAAGGGGGACTGGTTAACTATGGCTACACCTTC
cdr3_aa: CASSQGGLVNYGYTF

d_call: TRBD1
v_call: TRBV12-3/TRBV12-4
clone_size: once
j_call: TRBJ2-5
cdr3_nt: TGTGCCAGCAGTGGAGTCTTTGGGGACAGGGGGCCGTATGAGCAGTACTTC
cdr3_aa: CASSGVFGDRGPYEQYF

d_call: TRBD2
v_call: TRBV6-2/TRBV6-3
clone_size: .
j_call: TRBJ2-1
cdr3_nt: TGTGCCAGCAGTTTTCCGGGACTAGCGAATGAGCAGTTCTTC
cdr3_aa: CASSFPGLANEQFF

d_call: .
v_call: TRBV3-1
clone_size: .
j_call: TRBJ1-1
cdr3_nt: TGTGCCAGCCGGTCTGGGGGCGCGGCGACTGAAGCTTTCTTT
cdr3_aa: CASRSGGAATEAFF

d_call: TRBD2
v_call: TRBV4-3
clone_size: few
j_call: TRBJ2-1
cdr3_nt: TGCGCCAGCAGCCAAGATGAGGTAGCGGGGGTGGGGCAGTTCTTC
cdr3_aa: CASSQDEVAGVGQFF

d_call: TRBD1
v_call: TRBV20-1
clone_size: .
j_call: TRBJ1-2
cdr3_nt: TGCAGTGCCCGCGGCCAGACAGGGTGGCAAGGCTACACCTTC
cdr3_aa: CSARGQTGWQGYTF

d_call: TRBD1
v_call: TRBV9
clone_size: .
j_call: TRBJ2-5
cdr3_nt: TGTGCCAGCAGCCCCCTGGGACAGGGGAACCAAGAGACCCAGTACTTC
cdr3_aa: CASSPLGQGNQETQYF

d_call: TRBD1
v_call: TRBV6-6
clone_size: .
j_call: TRBJ2-1
cdr3_nt: TGTGCCAGCAGTCCCACTGGAGGACAGGGTTTGGATGAGCAGTTCTTC
cdr3_aa: CASSPTGGQGLDEQFF

d_call: TRBD1
v_call: TRBV5-1
clone_size: .
j_call: TRBJ1-1
cdr3_nt: TGCGCCAGCAGCTCCCCTAGCTCGGGACAGGGGTCGCGGTCGAACACTGAAGCTTTCTTT
cdr3_aa: CASSSPSSGQGSRSNTEAFF

d_call: TRBD2
v_call: TRBV4-3
clone_size: .
j_call: TRBJ2-1
cdr3_nt: TGCGCCAGCAGCCAGGATACCGGGACTAGCGGGGGGGCATTCTACAATGAGCAGTTCTTC
cdr3_aa: CASSQDTGTSGGAFYNEQFF

d_call: .
v_call: TRBV6-6
clone_size: many
j_call: TRBJ2-7
cdr3_nt: TGTGCCAGCAGTTACAACTACGAGCAGTACTTC
cdr3_aa: CASSYNYEQYF

d_call: .
v_call: TRBV7-2
clone_size: many
j_call: TRBJ2-3
cdr3_nt: TGTGCCAGCAGCTTTGCATCCACAGATACGCAGTATTTT
cdr3_aa: CASSFASTDTQYF

d_call: .
v_call: TRBV4-3
clone_size: .
j_call: TRBJ1-1
cdr3_nt: TGCGCCAGCAGCCAAGATCGTAGGGGGGGGACTGAAGCTTTCTTT
cdr3_aa: CASSQDRRGGTEAFF